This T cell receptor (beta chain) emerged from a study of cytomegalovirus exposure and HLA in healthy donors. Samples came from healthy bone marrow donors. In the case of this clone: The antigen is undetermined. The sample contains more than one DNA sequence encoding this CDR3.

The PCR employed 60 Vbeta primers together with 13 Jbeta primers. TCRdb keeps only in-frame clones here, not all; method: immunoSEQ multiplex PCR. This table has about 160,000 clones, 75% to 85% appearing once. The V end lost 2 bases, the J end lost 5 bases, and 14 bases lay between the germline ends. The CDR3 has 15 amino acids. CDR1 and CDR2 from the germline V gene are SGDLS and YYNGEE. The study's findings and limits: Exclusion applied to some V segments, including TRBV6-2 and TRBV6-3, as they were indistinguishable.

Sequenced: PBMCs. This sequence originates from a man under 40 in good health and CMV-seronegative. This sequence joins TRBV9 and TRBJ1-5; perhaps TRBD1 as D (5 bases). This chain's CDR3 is CASSVGQGRDQPQHF. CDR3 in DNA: TGTGCCAGCAGCGTCGGGCAGGGAAGGGATCAGCCCCAGCATTTT.